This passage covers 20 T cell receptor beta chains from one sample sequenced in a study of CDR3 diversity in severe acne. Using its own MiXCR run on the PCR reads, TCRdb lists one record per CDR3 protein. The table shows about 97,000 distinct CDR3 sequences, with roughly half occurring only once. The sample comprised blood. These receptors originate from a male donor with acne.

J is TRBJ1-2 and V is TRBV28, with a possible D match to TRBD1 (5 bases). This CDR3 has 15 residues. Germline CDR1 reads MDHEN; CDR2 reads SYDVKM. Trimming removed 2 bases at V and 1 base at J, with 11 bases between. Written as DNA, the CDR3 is TGTGCCAGCAGTTTAAGGGCAGGGTATAACTATGGCTACACCTTC. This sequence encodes CASSLRAGYNYGYTF.

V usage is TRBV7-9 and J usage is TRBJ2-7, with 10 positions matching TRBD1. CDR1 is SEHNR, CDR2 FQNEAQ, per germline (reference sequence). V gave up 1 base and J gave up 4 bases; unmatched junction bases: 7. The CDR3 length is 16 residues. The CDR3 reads CASSLEWDRGGYEQYF. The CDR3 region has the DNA TGTGCCAGCAGCTTAGAGTGGGACAGGGGAGGGTACGAGCAGTACTTC.

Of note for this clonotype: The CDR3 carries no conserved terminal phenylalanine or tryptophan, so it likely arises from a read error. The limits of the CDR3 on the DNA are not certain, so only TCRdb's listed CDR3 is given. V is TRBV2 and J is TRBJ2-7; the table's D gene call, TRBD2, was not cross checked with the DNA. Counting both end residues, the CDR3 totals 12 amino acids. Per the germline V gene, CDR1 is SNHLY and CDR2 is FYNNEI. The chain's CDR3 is CASRPGTSRPYD.

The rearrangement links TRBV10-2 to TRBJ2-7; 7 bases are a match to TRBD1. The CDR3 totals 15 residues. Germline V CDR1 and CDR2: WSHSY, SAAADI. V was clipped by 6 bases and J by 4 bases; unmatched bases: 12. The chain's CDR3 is CASRGRDRTVYEQYF. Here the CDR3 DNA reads TGCGCCAGCAGGGGAAGGGACAGAACAGTTTACGAGCAGTACTTC.

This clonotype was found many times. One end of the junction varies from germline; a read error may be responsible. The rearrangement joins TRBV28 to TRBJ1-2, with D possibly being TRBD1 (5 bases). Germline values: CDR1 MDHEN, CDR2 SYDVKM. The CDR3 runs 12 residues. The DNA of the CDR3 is TGTGCCTGCAGTTACCAGGGTTATGGCTACACCTTC. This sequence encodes CACSYQGYGYTF.

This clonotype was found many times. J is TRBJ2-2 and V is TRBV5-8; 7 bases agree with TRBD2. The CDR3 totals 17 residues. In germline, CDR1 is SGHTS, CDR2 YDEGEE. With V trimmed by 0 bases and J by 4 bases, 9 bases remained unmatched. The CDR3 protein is CASSLASGALVTGELFF. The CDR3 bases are TGTGCCAGCAGCTTGGCTAGCGGAGCTTTGGTCACCGGGGAGCTGTTTTTT. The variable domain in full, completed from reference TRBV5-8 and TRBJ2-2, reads EAGVTQSPTHLIKTRGQQATLRCSPISGHTSVYWYQQALGLGLQFLLWYDEGEERNRGNFPPRFSGRQFPNYSSELNVNALELEDSALYLCASSLASGALVTGELFFGEGSRLTVL.

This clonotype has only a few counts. CDR3 in DNA: TGTGCCAGCAGCCGAGATTGGGAGAACTATGGCTACACCTTC. This translates into CASSRDWENYGYTF. The chain couples TRBV5-4 to TRBJ1-2; D is uncertain. The CDR3 length is 14 residues. The V and J ends lost 4 bases and 2 bases respectively, with 12 bases between them. The germline CDR1 and CDR2 sequences are SGHNT and YYREEE (reference sequence).

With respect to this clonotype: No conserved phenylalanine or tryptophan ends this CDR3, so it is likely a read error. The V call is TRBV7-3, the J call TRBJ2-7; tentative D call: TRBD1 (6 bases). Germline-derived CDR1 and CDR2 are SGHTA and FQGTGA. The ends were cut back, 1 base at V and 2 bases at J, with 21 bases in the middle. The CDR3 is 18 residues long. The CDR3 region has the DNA TGTGCCAGCAGCTTAATAGCCGGACTCCGGGACAATACCTACGAGCAGTACTCC. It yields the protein CASSLIAGLRDNTYEQYS.

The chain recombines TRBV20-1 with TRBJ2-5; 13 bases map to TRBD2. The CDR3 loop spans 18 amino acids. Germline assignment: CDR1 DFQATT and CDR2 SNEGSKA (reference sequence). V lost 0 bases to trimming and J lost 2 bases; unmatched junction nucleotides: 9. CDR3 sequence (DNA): TGCAGTGCTAGAGATGTAACTAGCGGGAGGGTTGCGCAAGAGACCCAGTACTTC. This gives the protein CSARDVTSGRVAQETQYF.

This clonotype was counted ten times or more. CDR3 amino acids: CASSIDSLSTDTQYF. CDR3 DNA: TGTGCCAGTAGTATCGACTCTCTCAGCACAGATACGCAGTATTTT. The chain uses TRBV19 and TRBJ2-3; no clear D. The CDR3 runs to 15 residues. CDR1 and CDR2 (germline): LNHDA, SQIVND (reference sequence). V was shortened by 3 bases and J by 0 bases, with 10 bases between the two germline ends. Full variable domain (missing parts from reference TRBV19 and TRBJ2-3): DGGITQSPKYLFRKEGQNVTLSCEQNLNHDAMYWYRQDPGQGLRLIYYSQIVNDFQKGDIAEGYSVSREKKESFPLTVTSAQKNPTAFYLCASSIDSLSTDTQYFGPGTRLTVL.

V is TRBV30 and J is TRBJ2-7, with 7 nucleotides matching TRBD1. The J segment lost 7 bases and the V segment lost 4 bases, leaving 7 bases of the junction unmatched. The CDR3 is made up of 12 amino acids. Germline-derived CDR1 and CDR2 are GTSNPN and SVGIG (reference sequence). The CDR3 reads CAWTGGMREQYF. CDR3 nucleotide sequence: TGTGCCTGGACAGGGGGAATGAGGGAGCAGTACTTC.

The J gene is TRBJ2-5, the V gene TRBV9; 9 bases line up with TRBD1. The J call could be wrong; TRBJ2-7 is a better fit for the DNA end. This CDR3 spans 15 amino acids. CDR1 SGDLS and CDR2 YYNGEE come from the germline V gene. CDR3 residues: CASSVAGQGSYEQYF. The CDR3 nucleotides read TGTGCCAGCAGCGTAGCGGGACAGGGATCCTACGAGCAGTACTTC.

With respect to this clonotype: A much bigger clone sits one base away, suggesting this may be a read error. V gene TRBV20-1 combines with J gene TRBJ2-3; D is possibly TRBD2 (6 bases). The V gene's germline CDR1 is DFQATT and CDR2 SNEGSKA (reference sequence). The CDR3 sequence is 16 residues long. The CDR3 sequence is CSARDTSRTSTDMQYF. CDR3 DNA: TGCAGTGCTAGAGATACTAGCCGAACTAGCACAGATATGCAGTATTTT.

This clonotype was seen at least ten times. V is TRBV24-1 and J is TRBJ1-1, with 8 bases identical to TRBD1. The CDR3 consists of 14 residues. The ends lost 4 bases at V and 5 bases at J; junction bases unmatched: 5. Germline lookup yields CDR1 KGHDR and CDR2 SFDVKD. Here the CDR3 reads CATSEDRGGTEAFF. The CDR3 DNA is TGTGCCACCAGTGAAGACAGGGGCGGTACTGAAGCTTTCTTT.

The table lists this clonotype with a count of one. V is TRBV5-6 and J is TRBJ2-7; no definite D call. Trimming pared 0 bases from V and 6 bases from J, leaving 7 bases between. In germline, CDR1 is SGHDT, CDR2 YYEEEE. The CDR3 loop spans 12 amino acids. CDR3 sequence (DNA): TGTGCCAGCAGCTTGGTTGGGTCCGAGCAGTACTTC. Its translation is CASSLVGSEQYF.

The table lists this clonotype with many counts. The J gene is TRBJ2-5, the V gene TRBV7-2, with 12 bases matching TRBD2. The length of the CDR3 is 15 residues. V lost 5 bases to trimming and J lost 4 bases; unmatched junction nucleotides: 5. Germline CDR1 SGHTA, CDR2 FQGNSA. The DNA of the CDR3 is TGTGCCAGCAGCCATAGGACTAGCGGGACAGAGACCCAGTACTTC. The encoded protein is CASSHRTSGTETQYF.

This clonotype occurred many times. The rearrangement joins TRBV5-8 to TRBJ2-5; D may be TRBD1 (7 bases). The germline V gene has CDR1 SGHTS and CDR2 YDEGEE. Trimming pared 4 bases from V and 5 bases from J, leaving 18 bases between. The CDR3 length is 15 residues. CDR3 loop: CASSGQGGAWETQYF. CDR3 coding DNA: TGTGCCAGCAGCGGTCAGGGGGGAGCTTGGGAGACCCAGTACTTC.

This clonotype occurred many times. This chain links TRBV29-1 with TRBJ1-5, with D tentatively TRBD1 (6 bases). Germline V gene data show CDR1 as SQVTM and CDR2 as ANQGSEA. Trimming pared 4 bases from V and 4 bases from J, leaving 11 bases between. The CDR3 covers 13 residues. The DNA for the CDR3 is TGCAGCGTTGGGACAGAGCTTAATCAGCCCCAGCATTTT. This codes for CSVGTELNQPQHF.

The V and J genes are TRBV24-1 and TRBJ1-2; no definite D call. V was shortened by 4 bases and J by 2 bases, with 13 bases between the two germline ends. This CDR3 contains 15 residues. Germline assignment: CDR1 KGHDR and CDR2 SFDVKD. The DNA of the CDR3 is TGTGCCACCAGTGACCCACGGACGGTGAACTATGGCTACACCTTC. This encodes CATSDPRTVNYGYTF.

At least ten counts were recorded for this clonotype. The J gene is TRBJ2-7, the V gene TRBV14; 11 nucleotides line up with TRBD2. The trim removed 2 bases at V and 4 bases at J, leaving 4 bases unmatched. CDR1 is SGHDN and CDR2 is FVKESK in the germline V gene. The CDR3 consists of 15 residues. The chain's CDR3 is CASSQSLAGGYEQYF. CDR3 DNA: TGTGCCAGCAGCCAAAGCCTAGCGGGAGGATACGAGCAGTACTTC.